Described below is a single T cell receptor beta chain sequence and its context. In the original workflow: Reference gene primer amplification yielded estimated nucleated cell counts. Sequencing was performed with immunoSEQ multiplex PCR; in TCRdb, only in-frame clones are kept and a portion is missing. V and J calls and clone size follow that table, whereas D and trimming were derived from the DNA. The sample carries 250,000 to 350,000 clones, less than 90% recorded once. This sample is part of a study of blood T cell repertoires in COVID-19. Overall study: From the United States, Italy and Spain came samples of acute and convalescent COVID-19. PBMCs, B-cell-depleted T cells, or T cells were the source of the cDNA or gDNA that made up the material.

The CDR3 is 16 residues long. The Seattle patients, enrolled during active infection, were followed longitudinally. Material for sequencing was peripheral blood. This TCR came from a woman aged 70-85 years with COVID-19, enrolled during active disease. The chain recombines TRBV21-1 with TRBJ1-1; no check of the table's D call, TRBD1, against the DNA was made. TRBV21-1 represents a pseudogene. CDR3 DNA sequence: TGTGCCAGCAGCAAAGATGGGACAGGGACCCATACTGAAGCTTTCTTT. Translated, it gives CASSKDGTGTHTEAFF.